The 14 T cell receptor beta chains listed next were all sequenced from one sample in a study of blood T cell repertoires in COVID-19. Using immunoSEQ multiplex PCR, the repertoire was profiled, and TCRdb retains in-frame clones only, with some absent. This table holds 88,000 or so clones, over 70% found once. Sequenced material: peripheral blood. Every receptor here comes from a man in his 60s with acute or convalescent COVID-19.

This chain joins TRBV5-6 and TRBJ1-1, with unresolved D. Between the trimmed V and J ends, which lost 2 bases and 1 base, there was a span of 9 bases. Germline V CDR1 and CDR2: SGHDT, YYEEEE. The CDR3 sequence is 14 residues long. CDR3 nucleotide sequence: TGTGCCAGCAGCTTCCGTGCGGGGAACACTGAAGCTTTCTTT. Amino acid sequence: CASSFRAGNTEAFF.

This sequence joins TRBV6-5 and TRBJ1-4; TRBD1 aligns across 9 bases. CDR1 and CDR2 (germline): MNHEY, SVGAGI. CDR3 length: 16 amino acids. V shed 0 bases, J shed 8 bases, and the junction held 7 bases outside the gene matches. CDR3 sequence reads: CASSYSPGTGPEKLFF. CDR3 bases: TGTGCCAGCAGTTACTCTCCTGGGACAGGGCCCGAAAAACTGTTTTTT.

The CDR3 bases are TGTGCCAGCAGCTTACAAAGCGGGGGAGCCTACGAGCAGTACTTC. It codes for CASSLQSGGAYEQYF. The rearrangement links TRBV11-3 to TRBJ2-7, with 8 positions matching TRBD2. J gave up 2 bases and V 2 bases, and 5 bases lay outside the gene matches. The CDR3 loop spans 15 amino acids. The germline V gene has CDR1 SGHNT and CDR2 YENEEA. The whole variable domain, remainder taken from reference TRBV11-3 and TRBJ2-7, is EAGVVQSPRYKIIEKKQPVAFWCNPISGHNTLYWYLQNLGQGPELLIRYENEEAVDDSQLPKDRFSAERLKGVDSTLKIQPAELGDSAVYLCASSLQSGGAYEQYFGPGTRLTVT.

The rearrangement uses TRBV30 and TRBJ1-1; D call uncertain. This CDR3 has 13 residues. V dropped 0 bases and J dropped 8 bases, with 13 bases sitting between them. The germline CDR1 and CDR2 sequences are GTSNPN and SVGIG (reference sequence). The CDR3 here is CAWSVIFAGEAFF. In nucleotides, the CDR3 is TGTGCCTGGAGTGTAATCTTCGCGGGCGAAGCTTTCTTT.

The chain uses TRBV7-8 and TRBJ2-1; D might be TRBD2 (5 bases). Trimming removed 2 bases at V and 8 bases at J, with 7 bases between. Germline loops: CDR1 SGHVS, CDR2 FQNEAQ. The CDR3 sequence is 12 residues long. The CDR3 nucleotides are TGTGCCAGCAGCTTATACGGGGATGAGCAGTTCTTC. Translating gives CASSLYGDEQFF.

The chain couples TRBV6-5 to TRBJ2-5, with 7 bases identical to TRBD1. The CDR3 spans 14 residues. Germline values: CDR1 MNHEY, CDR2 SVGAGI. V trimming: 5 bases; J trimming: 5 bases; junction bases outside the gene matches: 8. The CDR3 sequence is CASSLTGFGETQYF. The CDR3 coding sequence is TGTGCCAGCAGTCTGACAGGGTTCGGGGAGACCCAGTACTTC.

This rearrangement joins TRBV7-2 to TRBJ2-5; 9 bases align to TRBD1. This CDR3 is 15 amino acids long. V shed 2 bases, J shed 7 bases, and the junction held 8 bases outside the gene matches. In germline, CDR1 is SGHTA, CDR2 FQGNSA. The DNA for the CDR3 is TGTGCCAGCAGCTTAAGGACAGGGGAGCGAAGGACCCAGTACTTC. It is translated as CASSLRTGERRTQYF.

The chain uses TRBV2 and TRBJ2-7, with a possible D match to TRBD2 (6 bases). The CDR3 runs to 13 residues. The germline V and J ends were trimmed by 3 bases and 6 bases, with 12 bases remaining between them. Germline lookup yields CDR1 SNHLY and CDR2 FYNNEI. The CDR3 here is CASSDVGEVEQYF. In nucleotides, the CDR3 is TGTGCCAGCAGTGATGTAGGGGAGGTCGAGCAGTACTTC.

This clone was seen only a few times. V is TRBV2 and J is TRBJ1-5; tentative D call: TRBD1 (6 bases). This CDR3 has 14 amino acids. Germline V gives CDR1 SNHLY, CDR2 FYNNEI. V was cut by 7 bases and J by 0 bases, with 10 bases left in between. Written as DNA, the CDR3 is TGTGCCAGCAATGGACAGTTTAGCAATCAGCCCCAGCATTTT. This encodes CASNGQFSNQPQHF.

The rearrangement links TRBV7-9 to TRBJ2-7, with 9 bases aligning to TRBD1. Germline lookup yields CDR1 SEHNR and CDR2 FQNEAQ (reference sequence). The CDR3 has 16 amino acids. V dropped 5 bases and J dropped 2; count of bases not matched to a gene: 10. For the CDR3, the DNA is TGTGCCAGCAGCCTCCAATCCGGACAGGGGACCTACGAGCAGTACTTC. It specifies CASSLQSGQGTYEQYF.

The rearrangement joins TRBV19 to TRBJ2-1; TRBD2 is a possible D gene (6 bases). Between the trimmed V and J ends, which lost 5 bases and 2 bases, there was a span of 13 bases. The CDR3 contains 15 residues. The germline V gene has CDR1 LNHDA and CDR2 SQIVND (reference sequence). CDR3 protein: CASSSWRAAYNEQFF. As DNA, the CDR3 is TGTGCCAGTAGTTCCTGGAGGGCCGCCTACAATGAGCAGTTCTTC.

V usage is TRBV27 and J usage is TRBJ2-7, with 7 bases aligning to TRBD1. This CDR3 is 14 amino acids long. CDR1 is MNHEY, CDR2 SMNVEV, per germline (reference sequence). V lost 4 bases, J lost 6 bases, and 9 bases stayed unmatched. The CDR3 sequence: CASSSLDRAGEQYF. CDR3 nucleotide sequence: TGTGCCAGCAGTTCCCTCGACAGGGCTGGCGAGCAGTACTTC.

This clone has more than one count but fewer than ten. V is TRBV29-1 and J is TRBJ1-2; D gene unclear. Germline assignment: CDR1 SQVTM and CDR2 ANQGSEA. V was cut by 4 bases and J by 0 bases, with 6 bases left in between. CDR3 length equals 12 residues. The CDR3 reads CSVGPANYGYTF. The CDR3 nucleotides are TGCAGCGTTGGCCCGGCTAACTATGGCTACACCTTC.

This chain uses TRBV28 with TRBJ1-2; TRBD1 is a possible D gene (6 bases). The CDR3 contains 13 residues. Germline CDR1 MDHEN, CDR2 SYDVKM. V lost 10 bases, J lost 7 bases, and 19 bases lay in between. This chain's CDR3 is CATRTTGQTGYTF. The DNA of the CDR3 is TGTGCCACCCGAACTACAGGGCAAACTGGCTACACCTTC.